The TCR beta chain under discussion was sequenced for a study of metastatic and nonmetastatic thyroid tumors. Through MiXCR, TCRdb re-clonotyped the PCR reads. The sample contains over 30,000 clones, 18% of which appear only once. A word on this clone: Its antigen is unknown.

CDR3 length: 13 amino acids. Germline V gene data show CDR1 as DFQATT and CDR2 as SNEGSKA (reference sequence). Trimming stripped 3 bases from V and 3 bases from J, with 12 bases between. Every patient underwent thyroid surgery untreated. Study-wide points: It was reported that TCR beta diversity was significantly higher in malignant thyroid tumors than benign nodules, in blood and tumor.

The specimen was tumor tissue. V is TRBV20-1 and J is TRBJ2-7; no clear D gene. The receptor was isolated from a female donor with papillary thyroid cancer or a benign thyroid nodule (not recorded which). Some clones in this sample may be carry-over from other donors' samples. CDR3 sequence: CSARVPGYYEQYF. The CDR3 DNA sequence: TGCAGTGCTAGGGTGCCTGGGTACTACGAGCAGTACTTC.